Reported below is one T cell receptor (beta chain). Its antigen remains undetermined. Per-nucleotide qualities are absent, and no much larger clonotype sits a single base away. The data are from a study of OX40 agonist ivuxolimab in advanced cancers. For context, the study as a whole: The costimulatory receptor OX40 (CD134) was targeted by ivuxolimab, a fully human IgG2 agonistic monoclonal antibody. Intravenous ivuxolimab was administered to patients every 2 weeks at six dose levels: 0.01, 0.1, 0.3, 1.5, 3 and 10 mg/kg. Of the 50 or so patients in dose escalation, approximately 20 had hepatocellular carcinoma, some 15 had melanoma, 9 had renal cell carcinoma and 9 had head and neck cancer. In the dose-escalation cohort, 82.7% of patients were male, and the mean age was approximately 60 years, with a range of roughly 20 to 85. Prior anti-PD-1, anti-PD-L1 or anti-CTLA-4 therapy was permitted, and checkpoint inhibitors had been received by around 39% of dose-escalation patients. Partial responses occurred in three dose-escalation patients, of whom one had hepatocellular carcinoma and two had cutaneous melanoma. The purpose of peripheral TCRbeta sequencing was to test whether ivuxolimab changed TCR sequence diversity and led to clonal T-cell expansion. The paper describes the monotherapy dose-escalation part (N of about 52 patients) of the phase I trial of ivuxolimab.

Patients with a history of autoimmune disease or receiving systemic immunosuppression were excluded from the trial. Peripheral blood for TCR sequencing was collected from all dose cohorts at baseline, on cycle 4 day 1, and on cycle 7 day 1. The samples were taken from a phase I, first-in-human, multicenter, open-label dose-escalation trial of ivuxolimab. Adults with locally advanced or metastatic melanoma, renal cell, hepatocellular, or head and neck squamous cell carcinoma were enrolled in the trial. Before TCR sequencing, CD4+ and CD8+ T cells were separately sorted from peripheral blood. Here is what the overall study found, with its caveats: After ivuxolimab, expanded clones were on average more numerous among CD8+ T cells than among CD4+ T cells. Partial responders in the 0.1-3.0 mg/kg groups had among the lowest normalized peripheral clonal expansion, especially among CD8+ T cells. Low levels of normalized T-cell clonal expansion were also seen in some nonresponding patients. At doses of 0.1 to 3.0 mg/kg, clonal expansion of both CD4+ and CD8+ T cells in blood was seen between baseline and week 6. The antigen specificity of the peripheral T cells that underwent clonal expansion was not determined.

For sequencing of the TCRbeta CDR3 region, genomic DNA was extracted from the sorted cells. The immunoSEQ Assay was used to sequence the TCRbeta CDR3 regions. The clones in this table, taken by TCRdb from immuneACCESS, are in-frame only. Not every clone is retained; where verified, under half of the shortfall comes from an unresolved V gene, and the cause of the rest is unknown. The sample table records about 62,000 clones; around 93% of these occur just once. The ten largest account for roughly an eighth of the sample. Spanning cysteine to phenylalanine, the CDR3 consists of 15 amino acids. Kept here is only the CDR3 DNA, which spans 45 bases and is read in frame from base 1. V has 2 bases trimmed and J has 8 bases trimmed; junction bases matching no gene number 6. Via the germline V gene, CDR1 is MDHEN and CDR2 SYDVKM.

Here the chain combines TRBV28 and TRBJ1-4, with TRBD1 identical over 9 junction bases. Source: CD4+ or CD8+ T cells sorted from blood, taken in a trial of the OX40 agonist ivuxolimab. This clonotype originated in an adult with an advanced solid tumor such as melanoma, head and neck, liver or kidney cancer. The CDR3 has the sequence CASSLRQGVREKLFF. The DNA reads TGTGCCAGCAGTTTACGACAGGGGGTTAGAGAAAAACTGTTTTTT.